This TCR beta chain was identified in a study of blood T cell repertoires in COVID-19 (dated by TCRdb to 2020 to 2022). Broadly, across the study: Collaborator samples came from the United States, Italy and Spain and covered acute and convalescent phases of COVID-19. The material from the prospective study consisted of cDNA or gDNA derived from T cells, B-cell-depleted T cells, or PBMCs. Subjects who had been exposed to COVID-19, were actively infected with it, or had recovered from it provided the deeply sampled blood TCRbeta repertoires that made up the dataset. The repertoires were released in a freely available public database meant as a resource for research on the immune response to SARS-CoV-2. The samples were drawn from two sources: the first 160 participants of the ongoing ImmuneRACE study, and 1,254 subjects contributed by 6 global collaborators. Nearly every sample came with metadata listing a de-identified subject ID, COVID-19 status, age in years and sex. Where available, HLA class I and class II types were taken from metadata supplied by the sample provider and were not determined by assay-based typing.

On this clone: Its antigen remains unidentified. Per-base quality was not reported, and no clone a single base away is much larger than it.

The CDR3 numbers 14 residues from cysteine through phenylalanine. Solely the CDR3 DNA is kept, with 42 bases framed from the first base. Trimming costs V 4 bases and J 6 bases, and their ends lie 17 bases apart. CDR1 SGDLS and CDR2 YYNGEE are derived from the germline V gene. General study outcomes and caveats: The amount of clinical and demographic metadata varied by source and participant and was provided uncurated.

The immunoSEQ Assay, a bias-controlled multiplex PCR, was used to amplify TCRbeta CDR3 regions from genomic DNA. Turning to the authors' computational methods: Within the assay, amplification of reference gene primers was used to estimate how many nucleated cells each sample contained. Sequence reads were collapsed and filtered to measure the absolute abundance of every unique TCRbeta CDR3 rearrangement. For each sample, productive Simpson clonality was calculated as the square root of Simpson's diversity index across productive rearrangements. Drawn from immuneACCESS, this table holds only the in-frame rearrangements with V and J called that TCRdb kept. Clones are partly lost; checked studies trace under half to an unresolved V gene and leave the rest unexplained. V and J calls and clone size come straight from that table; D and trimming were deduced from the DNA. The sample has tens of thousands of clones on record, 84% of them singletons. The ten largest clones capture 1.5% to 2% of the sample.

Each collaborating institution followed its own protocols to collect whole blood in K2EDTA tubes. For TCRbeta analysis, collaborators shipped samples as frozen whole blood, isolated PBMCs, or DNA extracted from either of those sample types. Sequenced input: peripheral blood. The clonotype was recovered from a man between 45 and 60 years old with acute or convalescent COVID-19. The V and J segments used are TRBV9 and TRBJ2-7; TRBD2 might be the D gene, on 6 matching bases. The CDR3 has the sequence CASSLYATSREQYF. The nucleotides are TGTGCCAGCAGCCTTTATGCGACTAGTCGCGAGCAGTACTTC.